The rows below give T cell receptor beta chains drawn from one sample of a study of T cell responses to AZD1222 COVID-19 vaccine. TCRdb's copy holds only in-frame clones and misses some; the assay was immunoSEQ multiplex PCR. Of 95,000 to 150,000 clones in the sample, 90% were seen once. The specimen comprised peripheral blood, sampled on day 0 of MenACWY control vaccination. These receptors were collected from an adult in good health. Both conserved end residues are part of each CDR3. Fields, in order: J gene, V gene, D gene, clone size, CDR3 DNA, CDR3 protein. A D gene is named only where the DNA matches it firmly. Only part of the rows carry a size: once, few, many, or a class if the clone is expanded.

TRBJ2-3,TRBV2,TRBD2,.,TGTGCCAGCGGGGAACTAGCGGGAGTAGATACGCAGTATTTT,CASGELAGVDTQYF
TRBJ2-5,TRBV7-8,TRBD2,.,TGTGCCAGCGTTAGTGGGACCGGGACTAGCGGACGCTTATCGACCCAGTACTTC,CASVSGTGTSGRLSTQYF
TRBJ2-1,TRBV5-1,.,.,TGCGCCAGCAGCTTGGAAAGTTACCCAACCGATGAGCAGTTCTTC,CASSLESYPTDEQFF
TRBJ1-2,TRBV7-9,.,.,TGTGCCAGCAGCTTAGGACACCCCGCCGGCTACACCTTC,CASSLGHPAGYTF
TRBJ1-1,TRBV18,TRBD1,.,TGTGCCAGCTCACCGGGGACAGGGCCTGAGAAAGCTTTCTTT,CASSPGTGPEKAFF
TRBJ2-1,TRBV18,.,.,TGTGCCAGCTCAAAAGAGGGTAGCAATGAGCAGTTCTTC,CASSKEGSNEQFF
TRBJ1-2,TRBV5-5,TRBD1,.,TGTGCCAGCAGCCCCCGCGCTGAGGGACAGCCCCTTCGGGGCTTC,CASSPRAEGQPLRGF
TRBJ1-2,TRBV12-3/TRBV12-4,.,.,TGTGCCAGCAGTTTCGACGGATACTATGGCTACACCTTC,CASSFDGYYGYTF
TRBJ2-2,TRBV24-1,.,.,TGTGCCACCAGTGATCGGATCCCCCTCACCGGGGAGCTGTTTTTT,CATSDRIPLTGELFF
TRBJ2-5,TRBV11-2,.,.,TGTGCCAGCAGCTTATACGCCGGGGGGCAGGAGACCCAGTACTTC,CASSLYAGGQETQYF
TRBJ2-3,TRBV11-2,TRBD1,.,TGTGCCAGCAGCTCGAGGACAGGGAAGGGTTTGGCAGATACGCAGTATTTT,CASSSRTGKGLADTQYF
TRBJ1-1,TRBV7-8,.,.,TGTGCCAGCAGCGCGGACCTGGGCACTGAAGCTTTCTTT,CASSADLGTEAFF
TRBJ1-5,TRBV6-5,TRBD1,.,TGTGCCAGCAGACCCGGGACAGGGGAAGAGCAGCCCCAGCATTTT,CASRPGTGEEQPQHF
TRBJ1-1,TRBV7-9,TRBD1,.,TGTGCCAGCAGTAAGGGACAGGCGAACACTGAAGCTTTCTTT,CASSKGQANTEAFF
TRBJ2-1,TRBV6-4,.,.,TGTGCCAGCAAAAGATCGGGAGTAGATGAGCAGTTCTTC,CASKRSGVDEQFF
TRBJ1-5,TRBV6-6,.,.,TGTGCCAGCAGTTACGGACACCAGAATCAGCCCCAGCATTTT,CASSYGHQNQPQHF
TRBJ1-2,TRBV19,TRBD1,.,TGTGCCAGTAGTACAGGGACAGGGATAAACTATGGCTACACCTTC,CASSTGTGINYGYTF
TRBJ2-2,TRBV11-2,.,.,TGTGCCAGCAGCTTATCACCAGGGAACACCGGGGAGCTGTTTTTT,CASSLSPGNTGELFF
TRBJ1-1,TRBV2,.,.,TGTGCCAGTAAACAGTTTATAAACACTGAAGCTTTCTTT,CASKQFINTEAFF
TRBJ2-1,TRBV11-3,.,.,TGTGCCAGCAGCTTAGATAGGGCCCCCTACAATGAGCAGTTCTTC,CASSLDRAPYNEQFF
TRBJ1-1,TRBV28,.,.,TGTGCCAGCAGTTTAGAGGCGGGGCGGGACACTGAAGCTTTCTTT,CASSLEAGRDTEAFF
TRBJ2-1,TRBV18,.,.,TGTGCCAGCTCACCGAGTTCCGGTACCCTTGGCGAGCAGTTCTTC,CASSPSSGTLGEQFF
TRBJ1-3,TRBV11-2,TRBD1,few,TGTGCCAGCAGCCCCCCGGACAGGGAGTGGGACACCATATATTTT,CASSPPDREWDTIYF
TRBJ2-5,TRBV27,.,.,TGTGCCAGCAGTTTACTGGTCGCGGAGACCCAGTACTTC,CASSLLVAETQYF
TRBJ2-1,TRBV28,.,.,TGTGCCAGCAGTTTTAAACGGAATGAGCAGTTCTTC,CASSFKRNEQFF
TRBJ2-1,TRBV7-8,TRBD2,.,TGTGCCAGCAGCTCCGGACTAGCGGGAGCAAATGAGCAGTTCTTC,CASSSGLAGANEQFF
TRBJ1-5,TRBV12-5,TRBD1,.,TGTGCTAGTGGCGAATGGTGGGACAGTTACCCTAGCAATCAGCCCCAGCATTTT,CASGEWWDSYPSNQPQHF
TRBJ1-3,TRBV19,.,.,TGTGCCAGTAGTATTCAAGGCAGGACTCTCTCTGGAAACACCATATATTTT,CASSIQGRTLSGNTIYF
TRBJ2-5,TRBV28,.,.,TGTGCCAGCAATCCCGAACGTCTTACAAAAGAGACCCAGTACTTC,CASNPERLTKETQYF
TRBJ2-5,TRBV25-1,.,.,TGTGCCAGCAGTGAACCGGGACACCAAGAGACCCAGTACTTC,CASSEPGHQETQYF
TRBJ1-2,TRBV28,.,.,TGTGCCAGCAGTTTGGTTACGGGGCTAGGCTACACCTTC,CASSLVTGLGYTF
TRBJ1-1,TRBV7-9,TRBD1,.,TGTGCCAGCAGCAGGGGGCTGACTGAAGCTTTCTTT,CASSRGLTEAFF
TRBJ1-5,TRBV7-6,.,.,TGTGCCAGCAGCTTGCAGGTCAATCAGCCCCAGCATTTT,CASSLQVNQPQHF
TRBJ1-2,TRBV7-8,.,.,TGTGCCAGCAGCTTATCGGTACAGCCGCGTCATGGCTACACCTTC,CASSLSVQPRHGYTF
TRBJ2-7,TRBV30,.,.,TGTGCCTGGAGTGTAAGGGGTCGCACCGGGATGGAGCAGTACTTC,CAWSVRGRTGMEQYF
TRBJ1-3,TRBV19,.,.,TGTGCCAGTAGTATATTGACAGCCACTAGAAACACCATATATTTT,CASSILTATRNTIYF
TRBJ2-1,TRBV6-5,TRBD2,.,TGTGCCAGCAGTCCGCTAGCGGCGAATGAGCAGTTCTTC,CASSPLAANEQFF